This TCR beta chain was identified during a study of blood T cell repertoires in COVID-19. Sequencing used immunoSEQ multiplex PCR; TCRdb keeps in-frame clones, though not all of them. This table has around 200,000 clones, roughly four fifths appearing once. With respect to this clone: Compared with germline, one end of the junction differs, possibly owing to a read error.

The sequencing sample was made of peripheral blood. This TCR was sampled from a human donor in a cohort sampled during active COVID-19.

CDR3 nucleotide sequence: TGTGCCAGTAGTCTAGAGAACAGGTACTATGGCTACACCTTC. Amino acid sequence: CASSLENRYYGYTF. The chain combines TRBV19 with TRBJ1-2; maybe TRBD1 (5 bases). Germline CDR1 is LNHDA and CDR2 is SQIVND (reference sequence). CDR3 length: 14 residues. Based on the CDR3 plus reference TRBV19 and TRBJ1-2, the full variable domain is DGGITQSPKYLFRKEGQNVTLSCEQNLNHDAMYWYRQDPGQGLRLIYYSQIVNDFQKGDIAEGYSVSREKKESFPLTVTSAQKNPTAFYLCASSLENRYYGYTFGSGTRLTVV.